Shown below are 24 T cell receptor beta chains from a single sample sequenced in a study of blood T cell repertoires in COVID-19. Data came from immunoSEQ multiplex PCR; TCRdb stores just in-frame clones and leaves some out. The table shows fewer than 200,000 clones, with roughly 90% occurring only once. Input material: peripheral blood. These receptors were collected from a man between 60 and 70 years old with acute or convalescent COVID-19.

V gene TRBV11-3 combines with J gene TRBJ2-5; TRBD1 agrees at 7 bases. With V trimmed by 7 bases and J by 10 bases, 15 bases remained unmatched. There are 14 residues in the CDR3. CDR1 is SGHNT, CDR2 YENEEA, per germline. The CDR3 loop reads CASTQDRARTNQYF. The CDR3 DNA sequence: TGTGCCAGCACCCAAGACAGGGCCCGAACCAACCAGTACTTC.

The V gene is TRBV2, the J gene TRBJ1-1; D is possibly TRBD1 (5 bases). V lost 9 bases and J lost 4, with 9 bases in between. The CDR3 consists of 11 residues. In germline, CDR1 is SNHLY, CDR2 FYNNEI. CDR3 sequence reads: CASRQGTEAFF. In DNA, the CDR3 is TGTGCCAGTAGGCAGGGCACTGAAGCTTTCTTT.

The chain is built from TRBV24-1 and TRBJ1-5; possibly TRBD1 for D (6 bases). Germline V gene sequence: CDR1 KGHDR, CDR2 SFDVKD. Trimming pared 3 bases from V and 7 bases from J, leaving 21 bases between. The CDR3 contains 17 residues. The CDR3 spells CATSDGMGGPNDQPQHF. The CDR3 region has the DNA TGTGCCACCAGTGATGGAATGGGGGGGCCGAACGACCAGCCCCAGCATTTT.

The gene calls are TRBV5-1 and TRBJ1-1; no firm D call. The CDR3 covers 14 residues. Germline V gene lookup returns CDR1 SGHRS and CDR2 YFSETQ. V lost 3 bases and J 5 bases, leaving 14 bases between the germline ends. The CDR3: CASSSTGVETEAFF. The DNA of the CDR3 is TGCGCCAGCAGCTCCACGGGAGTGGAAACTGAAGCTTTCTTT.

This chain links TRBV5-5 with TRBJ2-5; 7 bases match TRBD1. The CDR3 loop spans 15 amino acids. J lost 1 base, V lost 3 bases, and 6 bases had no gene match. Germline V gives CDR1 SGHKS, CDR2 YYEKEE (reference sequence). The CDR3 DNA reads as TGTGCCAGCAGCTACCTAGGGGGCGGCCAAGAGACCCAGTACTTC. This gives the protein CASSYLGGGQETQYF.

The rearrangement joins TRBV7-2 to TRBJ1-3, with 9 positions matching TRBD1. V trimming: 4 bases; J trimming: 6 bases; junction bases outside the gene matches: 10. The germline V gene has CDR1 SGHTA and CDR2 FQGNSA. The CDR3 has 16 amino acids. The CDR3 loop reads CASSSRDRAFANTIYF. The CDR3 DNA is TGTGCCAGCAGCTCTCGGGACAGGGCGTTTGCAAACACCATATATTTT.

This chain joins TRBV7-3 and TRBJ2-1; D is perhaps TRBD1 (5 bases). V was trimmed by 3 bases and J by 3 bases, leaving 9 bases between them. CDR1 and CDR2 (germline): SGHTA, FQGTGA. The CDR3 spans 14 residues. CDR3 region: CASSLWGDYNEQFF. The CDR3 coding sequence is TGTGCCAGCAGCTTGTGGGGCGACTACAATGAGCAGTTCTTC. Together with reference TRBV7-3 and TRBJ2-1, the CDR3 gives the full variable domain: GAGVSQTPSNKVTEKGKYVELRCDPISGHTALYWYRQSLGQGPEFLIYFQGTGAADDSGLPNDRFFAVRPEGSVSTLKIQRTERGDSAVYLCASSLWGDYNEQFFGPGTRLTVL.

The chain is built from TRBV7-8 and TRBJ1-2; 10 bases are shared with TRBD1. Losses at the gene ends were 2 bases for V and 4 bases for J; bases not matched to a gene: 7. The germline V gene encodes CDR1 SGHVS and CDR2 FQNEAQ. The CDR3 runs to 16 residues. DNA of the CDR3: TGTGCCAGCAGCTTAAGAGACAGGGGGCCTGTCTATGGCTACACCTTC. Its translation is CASSLRDRGPVYGYTF.

J is TRBJ1-2 and V is TRBV6-4; D is unresolved. Germline loops: CDR1 MRHNA, CDR2 SNTAGT. The CDR3 totals 13 residues. Trimming removed 6 bases at V and 7 bases at J, with 15 bases between. The CDR3 nucleotides are TGTGCCAGCAGCGTTGCCCCGAGGAGTGGCTACACCTTC. It specifies CASSVAPRSGYTF.

The genes are TRBV7-2 and TRBJ1-4, with D possibly TRBD1 on 6 matching bases. Trimming pared 0 bases from V and 8 bases from J, leaving 13 bases between. This CDR3 contains 15 residues. The germline V gene has CDR1 SGHTA and CDR2 FQGNSA. CDR3 coding DNA: TGTGCCAGCAGCTTAGCGCGGGGGGCGGGAGAAAAACTGTTTTTT. This sequence encodes CASSLARGAGEKLFF.

This sequence joins TRBV3-1 (or the pseudogene TRBV3-2) and TRBJ2-2; 9 bases map to TRBD1. Germline V gene lookup returns CDR1 LGHDT and CDR2 YNNKEL (reference sequence). V was pared by 0 bases and J by 1 base, with 3 bases of the junction left unmatched. CDR3 length equals 17 residues. CDR3 loop: CASSQDLDRGNTGELFF. DNA of the CDR3: TGTGCCAGCAGCCAAGATTTGGACAGGGGGAACACCGGGGAGCTGTTTTTT.

The V and J genes are TRBV5-1 and TRBJ2-2; 7 bases fit TRBD1. The V gene end was trimmed by 0 bases and the J gene end by 2 bases; junction bases not matched to a gene: 1. The V gene's germline CDR1 is SGHRS and CDR2 YFSETQ. This CDR3 comprises 15 residues. The CDR3 DNA is TGCGCCAGCAGCTTGGGGGACAGAAACACCGGGGAGCTGTTTTTT. Residues: CASSLGDRNTGELFF.

The CDR3 protein is CASSRSLTGSYEQYF. In DNA form, the CDR3 reads TGTGCCAGTAGTAGAAGCCTGACAGGGTCCTACGAGCAGTACTTC. This rearrangement joins TRBV19 to TRBJ2-7; 7 bases line up with TRBD1. CDR3 length equals 15 residues. The ends lost 4 bases at V and 1 base at J; junction bases unmatched: 7. Germline lookup yields CDR1 LNHDA and CDR2 SQIVND (reference sequence).

The chain employs TRBV6-1 and TRBJ2-5; maybe TRBD2 (5 bases). Germline V CDR1 and CDR2: MNHNS, SASEGT. The CDR3 is made up of 15 amino acids. The germline V and J ends were trimmed by 2 bases and 2 bases, with 12 bases remaining between them. Here the CDR3 reads CASSETLGRQETQYF. CDR3 DNA: TGTGCCAGCAGTGAAACCCTGGGGAGACAAGAGACCCAGTACTTC.

The rearrangement joins TRBV3-1 (or the pseudogene TRBV3-2) to TRBJ2-3, with D possibly matching TRBD2 (6 bases). Looked up from germline, CDR1 is LGHDT and CDR2 is YNNKEL (reference sequence). The V and J ends lost 1 base and 0 bases respectively, with 8 bases between them. The CDR3 is made up of 15 amino acids. CDR3 in amino acids: CASSQGTISTDTQYF. Written as DNA, the CDR3 is TGTGCCAGCAGCCAAGGGACTATAAGCACAGATACGCAGTATTTT.

The chain is built from TRBV25-1 and TRBJ1-2, with D maybe TRBD1 (5 bases). The CDR3 is 12 residues long. The V and J ends lost 2 bases and 6 bases respectively, with 7 bases between them. Germline V gives CDR1 MGHDK, CDR2 SYGVNS. The CDR3 is CASSEGGNGYTF. The DNA of the CDR3 is TGTGCCAGCAGTGAAGGGGGGAATGGCTACACCTTC.

This chain connects TRBV6-4 to TRBJ2-2, with 11 bases aligning to TRBD2. The CDR3 totals 14 residues. V was pared by 6 bases and J by 5 bases, with 2 bases of the junction left unmatched. Germline values: CDR1 MRHNA, CDR2 SNTAGT. The CDR3 DNA reads TGTGCCAGCAGCCGGACTAGCGGGACCGGGGAGCTGTTTTTT. Its protein is CASSRTSGTGELFF.

This clone was seen a single time. The rearrangement joins TRBV11-3 to TRBJ2-1; tentative D call: TRBD2 (5 bases). This CDR3 region has 13 residues. Germline V gene lookup returns CDR1 SGHNT and CDR2 YENEEA. V lost 3 bases, J lost 10 bases, and 13 bases lay in between. The CDR3 spells CASSLARGGEQFF. Written as DNA, the CDR3 is TGTGCCAGCAGCTTGGCCCGGGGTGGGGAGCAGTTCTTC.

This clone was counted a single time. The rearrangement links TRBV6-5 to TRBJ2-5; 7 bases match TRBD1. With V trimmed by 6 bases and J by 5 bases, 9 bases remained unmatched. This CDR3 has 14 residues. The germline gives CDR1 MNHEY, CDR2 SVGAGI. The DNA for the CDR3 is TGTGCCAGCAGGACAGGGTCCCCGGGGGAGACCCAGTACTTC. It codes for CASRTGSPGETQYF.

This chain links TRBV19 with TRBJ1-1; no reliable D call. Trimming took off 3 bases at V and 2 bases at J, with 10 bases between the two ends. Germline lookup yields CDR1 LNHDA and CDR2 SQIVND (reference sequence). This CDR3 has 14 residues. CDR3 sequence reads: CASSITRRNTEAFF. The DNA of the CDR3 is TGTGCCAGTAGTATTACTCGGAGAAACACTGAAGCTTTCTTT.

This CDR3 reads CASSEVTLNSGANVLTF. In DNA, the CDR3 is TGCGCCAGCAGCGAGGTAACCCTTAACTCTGGGGCCAACGTCCTGACTTTC. The genes are TRBV5-1 and TRBJ2-6; no clear D. Trimming took 4 bases from V and 0 from J, leaving 14 bases between them. CDR3 size: 17 residues. Looked up from germline, CDR1 is SGHRS and CDR2 is YFSETQ.

This chain connects TRBV12-3 or TRBV12-4 to TRBJ2-5, with unresolved D. The V and J ends lost 7 bases and 5 bases respectively, with 11 bases between them. The CDR3 spans 12 residues. CDR3 bases: TGTGCCAGCACCCCAGACGGGGAGACCCAGTACTTC. Translation gives CASTPDGETQYF.

The chain links TRBV15 to TRBJ2-3; no definite D call. V was shortened by 5 bases and J by 2 bases, with 8 bases between the two germline ends. This CDR3 has 13 residues. Germline V CDR1 and CDR2: LNHNV, YYDKDF (reference sequence). This chain's CDR3 is CATSGRYTDTQYF. The CDR3 DNA sequence: TGTGCCACCAGCGGCCGATACACAGATACGCAGTATTTT.

A remark on this clone: Other DNA sequences in the sample encode the same CDR3. DNA for the CDR3: TGTGCCATCAGCGGGACAGGGAACACTGAAGCTTTCTTT. Translating it yields CAISGTGNTEAFF. The V call is TRBV10-3, the J call TRBJ1-1; TRBD1 aligns across 8 bases. There are 13 residues in the CDR3. CDR1 ENHRY and CDR2 SYGVKD come from the germline V gene. V lost 6 bases to trimming and J lost 1 base; unmatched junction nucleotides: 1.